This entry lists 19 T cell receptor beta chains sequenced from one sample in a study of regulatory T cells in long-lasting Graves disease. The sample's time point: persistent/refractory GD, antithyroid drugs over 5 years with positive TRAb. PBMCs were the source of the RNA used for TCR sequencing. To make TCR beta libraries, researchers used iRepertoire HTBI primers and Arm-PCR of CDR3 regions. TCRdb passed the multiplex PCR reads through MiXCR, listing each CDR3 protein once. Of hundreds of thousands of distinct CDR3 sequences listed, less than 25% were seen once; the top ten hold approximately 8%. The specimen was peripheral blood mononuclear cells (PBMCs), collected when the disease was refractory, from a patient treated with antithyroid drugs. All receptors come from a female donor with Graves disease.

The chain employs TRBV6-1 and TRBJ2-3, with D hard to call. With 6 bases removed from V and 0 bases from J, the gap between germline ends came to 10 bases. The CDR3 is made up of 14 amino acids. Germline CDR1 is MNHNS and CDR2 is SASEGT. CDR3 DNA: TGTGCCAGCAGCCGTTACGAGAGCACAGATACGCAGTATTTT. Amino acids: CASSRYESTDTQYF.

This clonotype was seen a handful of times. The chain couples TRBV24-1 to TRBJ2-2, with no clear D. V was trimmed by 3 bases and J by 4 bases, leaving 20 bases between them. Germline V CDR1 and CDR2: KGHDR, SFDVKD. The CDR3 is made up of 18 amino acids. CDR3 nucleotide sequence: TGTGCCACCAGTGATATCCAGCCCTTGGGGTTTACCACCGGGGAGCTGTTTTTT. Amino acids: CATSDIQPLGFTTGELFF.

V usage is TRBV11-2 and J usage is TRBJ1-2; unclear D gene. Germline CDR1 and CDR2: SGHAT and FQNNGV. The CDR3 length is 13 residues. Trimming cost V 5 bases and J 4 bases, with 11 bases left between them. This CDR3 reads CASSPFITYGYTF. CDR3 coding DNA: TGTGCCAGCAGCCCCTTCATTACCTATGGCTACACCTTC.

As to this clonotype: This may be a read error: a much more frequent sequence differs by one nucleotide. The chain uses TRBV20-1 and TRBJ2-5, with 10 bases that match TRBD2. Per germline, CDR1 DFQATT and CDR2 SNEGSKA (reference sequence). The CDR3 runs to 15 residues. The CDR3 here is CSARDVLAGWETQCF. CDR3 coding DNA: TGCAGTGCTAGAGATGTACTAGCGGGATGGGAGACCCAGTGCTTC.

This clonotype was recorded a few times. V is TRBV27 and J is TRBJ2-2; 8 bases fit TRBD2. Germline assignment: CDR1 MNHEY and CDR2 SMNVEV (reference sequence). Trimming removed 9 bases from V and 0 bases from J; junction bases left unmatched: 3. CDR3 size: 14 residues. CDR3 nucleotide sequence: TGTGCCAGTAGACTAGCGACGAACACCGGGGAGCTGTTTTTT. It specifies CASRLATNTGELFF.

This clonotype was seen only once. A much larger clone differs by one base, so this may be a read error. The J gene is TRBJ2-6, the V gene TRBV18; 7 positions match TRBD1. There are 13 residues in the CDR3. V dropped 3 bases and J dropped 8; count of bases not matched to a gene: 1. CDR1 and CDR2 from the germline V gene are KGHSH and LQKENI. Here the CDR3 DNA reads TGTGCCAGCTCACCCAGGGGGACCAACGTCCTGACTTTC. Protein product: CASSPRGTNVLTF.

This clonotype was counted at least ten times. The V and J genes are TRBV20-1 and TRBJ1-1; possibly TRBD1 for D (5 bases). Germline loops: CDR1 DFQATT, CDR2 SNEGSKA (reference sequence). With 0 bases removed from V and 1 base from J, the gap between germline ends came to 9 bases. CDR3 length equals 14 residues. The CDR3 bases are TGCAGTGCTAGAGATCCTGGGGGGAACACTGAAGCTTTCTTT. This gives the protein CSARDPGGNTEAFF.

The chain combines TRBV6-9 with TRBJ1-3; tentative D call: TRBD1 (5 bases). V shed 3 bases and J shed 6 bases, with 9 bases lying between them. CDR3 length equals 13 residues. Germline V CDR1 and CDR2: MNHGY, SVAAGI. CDR3 residues: CASSYGASNTIYF. CDR3 coding DNA: TGTGCCAGCAGTTACGGGGCGTCAAACACCATATATTTT.

The chain combines TRBV7-9 with TRBJ1-2, with D tentatively TRBD1 (6 bases). Germline CDR1 reads SEHNR; CDR2 reads FQNEAQ (reference sequence). Trimming stripped 5 bases from V and 5 bases from J, with 21 bases between. CDR3 length equals 16 residues. This CDR3 is CASSTLTGGSLYGYTF. CDR3 nucleotides: TGTGCCAGCAGCACCCTGACGGGGGGCAGTTTGTATGGCTACACCTTC.

This clonotype occurred many times. The V call is TRBV28, the J call TRBJ1-1; D uncertain. Trimming stripped 3 bases from V and 8 bases from J, with 10 bases between. The CDR3 has 12 amino acids. CDR1 is MDHEN and CDR2 is SYDVKM in the germline V gene. The CDR3 DNA is TGTGCCAGCAGTTTCCGACGGCCCGAAGCTTTCTTT. It is translated as CASSFRRPEAFF.

The chain employs TRBV5-6 and TRBJ1-2; no clear D gene. The CDR3 has 15 residues. Trimming took off 4 bases at V and 5 bases at J, with 18 bases between the two ends. CDR1 and CDR2 from the germline V gene are SGHDT and YYEEEE. CDR3 bases: TGTGCCAGCAGCCCGGGAGGAACCGCGGTGTATGGCTACACCTTC. Its translation is CASSPGGTAVYGYTF.

This clonotype was found a few times. The J gene is TRBJ1-4, the V gene TRBV29-1; no reliable D call. V dropped 3 bases and J dropped 14 bases, with 13 bases sitting between them. The V gene's germline CDR1 is SQVTM and CDR2 ANQGSEA. The CDR3 runs 11 residues. In nucleotides, the CDR3 is TGCAGCGTTGAGAAATCAGGAGAGCTGTTTTTT. Translating it yields CSVEKSGELFF.

This clonotype was counted at least ten times. The CDR3 DNA reads TGTGCCAGCAGCTCCCGGGACAGGGAAGTTGAGACCCAGTACTTC. It yields the protein CASSSRDREVETQYF. The chain has TRBV11-2 and TRBJ2-5, with 9 bases that match TRBD1. Per the germline V gene, CDR1 is SGHAT and CDR2 is FQNNGV. V trimming: 4 bases; J trimming: 5 bases; junction bases outside the gene matches: 8. The CDR3 contains 15 residues.

The chain is built from TRBV6-1 and TRBJ1-6, with D perhaps matching TRBD1 (6 bases). The germline CDR1 and CDR2 sequences are MNHNS and SASEGT. Deletions cut 8 bases from V and 10 bases from J, with 21 bases between. The length of the CDR3 is 15 residues. The CDR3 DNA reads as TGTGCCAGCGGCGACGCCAGGGGTTTAGTCTCACCCCTCCACTTT. This encodes CASGDARGLVSPLHF.

This clonotype has at least ten counts. The chain has TRBV28 and TRBJ2-5; D not resolved. The CDR3 totals 13 residues. The V gene lost 5 bases and the J gene lost 5 bases, with 12 bases spanning the gap. Germline V gives CDR1 MDHEN, CDR2 SYDVKM. CDR3 DNA sequence: TGTGCCAGCAGTCCCGCTTTGGTGGAGACCCAGTACTTC. Protein sequence: CASSPALVETQYF.

This clonotype has ten or more counts. The chain has TRBV6-5 and TRBJ2-7, with D hard to call. The CDR3 runs 14 residues. Trimming pared 2 bases from V and 0 bases from J, leaving 8 bases between. Germline V gene lookup returns CDR1 MNHEY and CDR2 SVGAGI. The CDR3 DNA follows: TGTGCCAGCAGTTACGAACCTAACTCCTACGAGCAGTACTTC. Its protein product is CASSYEPNSYEQYF.

This clonotype was seen a few times. This chain links TRBV4-1 with TRBJ1-5; no definite D call. The CDR3 is 15 residues long. V was pared by 6 bases and J by 1 base, with 13 bases between. CDR1 and CDR2 from the germline V gene are MGHRA and YSYEKL. CDR3 nucleotide sequence: TGCGCCAGCAGTCCCCATCCGGAGAGCAATCAGCCCCAGCATTTT. The encoded protein is CASSPHPESNQPQHF.

This clonotype was seen only a few times. The genes are TRBV4-2 and TRBJ1-4; D perhaps matches TRBD1 (5 bases). V was clipped by 1 base and J by 6 bases, with 24 bases between them. The germline gives CDR1 LGHNA, CDR2 YNFKEQ. The CDR3 is made up of 19 amino acids. The CDR3: CASSQVSVVPGTVHEKLFF. The CDR3 bases are TGTGCCAGCAGCCAAGTCTCGGTAGTTCCGGGGACGGTGCATGAAAAACTGTTTTTT.

This clonotype was counted at least ten times. The CDR3 region is CASEEPGQETQYF. DNA for the CDR3: TGTGCCTCAGAGGAACCGGGACAAGAGACCCAGTACTTC. This chain links TRBV10-3 with TRBJ2-5, with D maybe TRBD2 (5 bases). The CDR3 has 13 residues. V was cut by 11 bases and J by 2 bases, with 15 bases left in between. Germline lookup yields CDR1 ENHRY and CDR2 SYGVKD.